One and the same sample provided the 28 T cell receptor beta chains below, sequenced in a study of blood T cell repertoires in COVID-19 (dated by TCRdb to about 2020). Receptors were amplified or captured by the immunoSEQ multiplex PCR assay. As stored in TCRdb, this immuneACCESS dataset retains in-frame rearrangements with V and J assigned. A fraction of the clones does not appear; measured against another copy, unresolved V genes explain less than half of the discrepancy, and the remainder lacks a known reason. The sample contains around 68,000 clones, approximately 94% of them found a single time. The ten largest make up less than 3.5% of the sample. The sample taken for sequencing was peripheral blood. The receptors originated from a man between 65 and 80 years old with active COVID-19.

This CDR3 reads CASSLARTSGGISYEQYF. The CDR3 nucleotides read TGTGCCAGCAGCTTAGCCCGGACTAGCGGGGGGATCTCCTACGAGCAGTACTTC. The gene calls are TRBV7-2 and TRBJ2-7, with 14 positions matching TRBD2. The germline CDR1 and CDR2 sequences are SGHTA and FQGNSA. The CDR3 extends over 18 amino acids. The V and J ends lost 0 bases and 0 bases, in that order; junction bases with no gene match: 4.

The chain links TRBV5-6 to TRBJ2-1; D not resolved. The germline V gene has CDR1 SGHDT and CDR2 YYEEEE. The V end was cut by 3 bases, the J end by 5 bases, with 6 bases between. The CDR3 extends over 12 amino acids. CDR3 bases: TGTGCCAGCAGCTCATTCAACAATGAGCAGTTCTTC. It translates to CASSSFNNEQFF.

The J gene is TRBJ2-7, the V gene TRBV6-6, with 7 bases that match TRBD1. The V gene end was trimmed by 6 bases and the J gene end by 5 bases; junction bases not matched to a gene: 16. CDR3 length: 16 amino acids. The germline V gene has CDR1 MNHNY and CDR2 SVGAGI (reference sequence). This CDR3 reads CASRDRQGEVFDEQYF. DNA for the CDR3: TGTGCCAGCAGAGACAGACAGGGAGAAGTTTTCGACGAGCAGTACTTC.

The rearrangement uses TRBV11-3 and TRBJ2-3, with 11 bases that match TRBD2. This CDR3 has 17 amino acids. The V and J ends lost 1 base and 4 bases, in that order; junction bases with no gene match: 7. Germline CDR1 SGHNT, CDR2 YENEEA. The CDR3 sequence is CASSLGVGSGGADTQYF. The CDR3 bases are TGTGCCAGCAGCTTAGGGGTCGGTAGCGGGGGGGCAGATACGCAGTATTTT. Drawing the rest from reference TRBV11-3 and TRBJ2-3, the complete variable domain is EAGVVQSPRYKIIEKKQPVAFWCNPISGHNTLYWYLQNLGQGPELLIRYENEEAVDDSQLPKDRFSAERLKGVDSTLKIQPAELGDSAVYLCASSLGVGSGGADTQYFGPGTRLTVL.

CDR3 coding DNA: TGTGCCAGCAGTTTCGACAGGGACTATGGCTACACCTTC. It codes for CASSFDRDYGYTF. The chain employs TRBV28 and TRBJ1-2, with 7 bases that match TRBD1. The CDR3 length is 13 residues. The V segment lost 3 bases and the J segment 3 bases; nucleotides outside the gene matches: 1. CDR1 is MDHEN, CDR2 SYDVKM, per germline.

This clone was observed a few times. This chain connects TRBV5-4 to TRBJ2-7, with D possibly matching TRBD1 (6 bases). V was clipped by 3 bases and J by 2 bases, with 15 bases between them. CDR1 and CDR2 from the germline V gene are SGHNT and YYREEE (reference sequence). There are 15 residues in the CDR3. CDR3 loop: CASSSSGTTTYEQYV. Here the CDR3 DNA reads TGTGCCAGCAGCTCATCAGGGACAACTACCTACGAGCAGTACGTC.

The chain is built from TRBV10-1 and TRBJ1-6; 9 nucleotides align to TRBD1. CDR1 WNHNN and CDR2 SYGVQD come from the germline V gene (reference sequence). This CDR3 has 14 amino acids. V lost 6 bases and J lost 7; bases outside the gene matches: 4. CDR3 nucleotides: TGCGCCAGCAGAGCCGGGACAGGGAATTCACCCCTCCACTTT. This codes for CASRAGTGNSPLHF.

The chain couples TRBV6-5 to TRBJ1-1; 7 bases align to TRBD1. The J segment lost 4 bases and the V segment lost 6 bases, leaving 8 bases of the junction unmatched. The CDR3 is made up of 14 amino acids. Germline V gene lookup returns CDR1 MNHEY and CDR2 SVGAGI. This CDR3 reads CASRSRGSFTEAFF. In DNA form, the CDR3 reads TGTGCCAGCAGATCCAGGGGGTCTTTCACTGAAGCTTTCTTT.

The chain links TRBV2 to TRBJ2-3, with D tentatively TRBD1 (6 bases). Looked up from germline, CDR1 is SNHLY and CDR2 is FYNNEI. This CDR3 contains 15 residues. Trimming cost V 6 bases and J 4 bases, with 17 bases left between them. CDR3 loop: CASRESGVGADTQYF. CDR3 bases: TGTGCCAGCAGGGAGTCAGGGGTGGGCGCAGATACGCAGTATTTT.

This sequence joins TRBV6-5 and TRBJ2-7; 7 bases align to TRBD1. Germline V gene lookup returns CDR1 MNHEY and CDR2 SVGAGI. The CDR3 has 13 amino acids. The J segment lost 4 bases and the V segment lost 10 bases, leaving 10 bases of the junction unmatched. The CDR3 sequence: CATSKGAAYEQYF. In DNA form, the CDR3 reads TGTGCCACCTCAAAGGGGGCAGCATACGAGCAGTACTTC.

The J gene is TRBJ2-7, the V gene TRBV9; 8 nucleotides line up with TRBD1. Germline values: CDR1 SGDLS, CDR2 YYNGEE. Unmatched junction bases numbered 7, after V lost 3 bases and J lost 2 bases. This CDR3 comprises 15 residues. The CDR3 DNA is TGTGCCAGCAGCGCGTCCGGGACAGGAACCTACGAGCAGTACTTC. Its protein is CASSASGTGTYEQYF. The whole variable domain, filled in from reference TRBV9 and TRBJ2-7, reads DSGVTQTPKHLITATGQRVTLRCSPRSGDLSVYWYQQSLDQGLQFLIQYYNGEERAKGNILERFSAQQFPDLHSELNLSSLELGDSALYFCASSASGTGTYEQYFGPGTRLTVT.

The J gene is TRBJ2-1, the V gene TRBV5-4; TRBD2 agrees at 8 bases. CDR3 length: 16 amino acids. V lost 4 bases, J lost 5 bases, and 11 bases stayed unmatched. Germline values: CDR1 SGHNT, CDR2 YYREEE (reference sequence). This CDR3 is CASSASGGGFHNEQFF. CDR3 coding DNA: TGTGCCAGCAGCGCCTCCGGGGGGGGTTTCCACAATGAGCAGTTCTTC.

The J gene is TRBJ1-5, the V gene TRBV4-1, with a tentative D call TRBD1 (5 bases). V was trimmed by 4 bases and J by 6 bases, leaving 16 bases between them. This CDR3 contains 15 residues. Germline V gene data show CDR1 as MGHRA and CDR2 as YSYEKL. CDR3 protein: CASSLSIGVGQPQHF. DNA of the CDR3: TGCGCCAGCAGCCTCAGTATAGGGGTTGGTCAGCCCCAGCATTTT.

This chain links TRBV18 with TRBJ1-5; D perhaps matches TRBD1 (5 bases). Germline V gives CDR1 KGHSH, CDR2 LQKENI. With 0 bases removed from V and 5 bases from J, the gap between germline ends came to 11 bases. The CDR3 has 15 residues. CDR3 residues: CASSPPPGLYQPQHF. Here the CDR3 DNA reads TGTGCCAGCTCACCACCCCCAGGGCTTTATCAGCCCCAGCATTTT. Using reference TRBV18 and TRBJ1-5 for the parts outside the CDR3, the full variable domain is NAGVMQNPRHLVRRRGQEARLRCSPMKGHSHVYWYRQLPEEGLKFMVYLQKENIIDESGMPKERFSAEFPKEGPSILRIQQVVRGDSAAYFCASSPPPGLYQPQHFGDGTRLSIL.

This rearrangement joins TRBV29-1 to TRBJ2-1; weak D call: TRBD1 (5 bases). Trimming left V 6 bases short and J 5 bases short, with 11 bases between. Germline-derived CDR1 and CDR2 are SQVTM and ANQGSEA. The CDR3 covers 12 residues. The CDR3 sequence is CSVWQDNNEQFF. The CDR3 DNA follows: TGCAGCGTCTGGCAGGACAACAATGAGCAGTTCTTC.

The genes are TRBV18 and TRBJ1-2; 8 bases line up with TRBD1. Trimming at V came to 6 bases and at J to 0 bases, leaving 6 bases not matched to a gene. This CDR3 is 15 amino acids long. Germline V CDR1 and CDR2: KGHSH, LQKENI. The CDR3 protein is CASSTGAPTNYGYTF. The CDR3 DNA reads TGTGCCAGCTCGACAGGGGCCCCTACTAACTATGGCTACACCTTC. The full variable domain, with the rest looked up from reference TRBV18 and TRBJ1-2, is NAGVMQNPRHLVRRRGQEARLRCSPMKGHSHVYWYRQLPEEGLKFMVYLQKENIIDESGMPKERFSAEFPKEGPSILRIQQVVRGDSAAYFCASSTGAPTNYGYTFGSGTRLTVV.

The count of this clone is one. The V and J genes are TRBV3-1 (or the pseudogene TRBV3-2) and TRBJ2-5; 8 bases align to TRBD2. J was trimmed by 3 bases and V by 4 bases; bases with no gene match: 10. The CDR3 has 16 amino acids. Germline V lookup: CDR1 LGHDT, CDR2 YNNKEL (reference sequence). The CDR3 DNA is TGTGCCAGCAGCCTACTGCGGGGGGTGGGCGAAGAGACCCAGTACTTC. It translates to CASSLLRGVGEETQYF.

This chain uses TRBV5-1 with TRBJ2-1; 12 nucleotides agree with TRBD1. The CDR3 sequence is 14 residues long. Losses at the gene ends were 4 bases for V and 9 bases for J; bases not matched to a gene: 5. Germline values: CDR1 SGHRS, CDR2 YFSETQ. The CDR3 DNA is TGCGCCAGCAGCACCGGGACAGGGGGCACTGAGCAGTTCTTC. Its protein is CASSTGTGGTEQFF.

V and J are TRBV19 and TRBJ1-6; 7 bases match TRBD1. With V trimmed by 4 bases and J by 13 bases, 10 bases remained unmatched. CDR3 length: 14 amino acids. From germline, CDR1 is LNHDA and CDR2 SQIVND (reference sequence). The CDR3 here is CASSTSGGRSPLHF. The DNA of the CDR3 is TGTGCCAGTAGTACCTCAGGGGGGAGATCGCCCCTCCACTTT.

The genes are TRBV2 and TRBJ1-1, with D possibly matching TRBD1 (6 bases). The V end lost 8 bases, the J end lost 0 bases, and 22 bases lay between the germline ends. This CDR3 comprises 17 residues. Looked up from germline, CDR1 is SNHLY and CDR2 is FYNNEI. The CDR3 spells CASGRDPTGQMNTEAFF. In DNA, the CDR3 is TGTGCCAGCGGACGAGATCCCACAGGGCAAATGAACACTGAAGCTTTCTTT.

The V and J genes are TRBV4-2 and TRBJ2-3; D gene uncertain. The CDR3 length is 15 residues. From germline, CDR1 is LGHNA and CDR2 YNFKEQ. V gave up 1 base and J gave up 2 bases, with 10 bases separating them. The CDR3 nucleotides are TGTGCCAGCAGCCAAGCTCAGGAAAACACAGATACGCAGTATTTT. It codes for CASSQAQENTDTQYF.

The CDR3 reads CASSDLRVLGNEQFF. CDR3 DNA: TGTGCCAGCTCAGATCTTCGGGTTTTGGGCAATGAGCAGTTCTTC. The V and J genes are TRBV18 and TRBJ2-1; D is ambiguous. V was pared by 5 bases and J by 6 bases, with 17 bases between. Germline-derived CDR1 and CDR2 are KGHSH and LQKENI. This CDR3 is 15 amino acids long.

The chain combines TRBV5-4 with TRBJ2-3; 11 bases align to TRBD2. With V trimmed by 2 bases and J by 2 bases, 7 bases remained unmatched. The CDR3 contains 17 residues. Germline V gene sequence: CDR1 SGHNT, CDR2 YYREEE (reference sequence). The CDR3 coding sequence is TGTGCCAGCAGCTTATCTAGCGGGGGGCTTTCCACAGATACGCAGTATTTT. It translates to CASSLSSGGLSTDTQYF.

The chain recombines TRBV9 with TRBJ2-2; 8 bases are shared with TRBD2. Germline V CDR1 and CDR2: SGDLS, YYNGEE. The CDR3 totals 16 residues. V lost 4 bases to trimming and J lost 1 base; unmatched junction nucleotides: 6. CDR3 sequence: CASSSRGAGNTGELFF. The CDR3 DNA is TGTGCCAGCAGCTCGCGGGGGGCCGGGAACACCGGGGAGCTGTTTTTT.

The chain has TRBV5-1 and TRBJ2-1, with 7 bases that match TRBD1. The junction had 7 bases not matched to a gene; V was cut back by 4 bases and J by 9 bases. This CDR3 is 13 amino acids long. Germline V gene data show CDR1 as SGHRS and CDR2 as YFSETQ. The DNA for the CDR3 is TGCGCCAGCAGCCTCCGGACAGGCGGTGAGCAGTTCTTC. As protein: CASSLRTGGEQFF.

The rearrangement joins TRBV6-4 to TRBJ2-5, with D maybe TRBD2 (5 bases). The CDR3 has 14 amino acids. V dropped 3 bases and J dropped 2 bases, with 10 bases sitting between them. Germline V gene sequence: CDR1 MRHNA, CDR2 SNTAGT. The CDR3 DNA reads TGTGCCAGCAGTGAGTGGGCGGGTCAAGAGACCCAGTACTTC. Its translation: CASSEWAGQETQYF.

This chain joins TRBV2 and TRBJ1-3; possible D gene TRBD1, 6 bases. V was cut by 6 bases and J by 0 bases, with 15 bases left in between. CDR3 length: 16 amino acids. Germline CDR1 is SNHLY and CDR2 is FYNNEI. CDR3 residues: CASRLTGGSSGNTIYF. CDR3 coding DNA: TGTGCCAGCAGGCTGACAGGAGGAAGCTCTGGAAACACCATATATTTT.

The CDR3 DNA reads TGCGCCAGCAGCCTAGGGGACAGGGGCCATGAGCAGTTCTTC. Amino acids: CASSLGDRGHEQFF. The V gene is TRBV5-1, the J gene TRBJ2-1; 10 bases are shared with TRBD1. V shed 4 bases and J 8 bases; nucleotides not matched to a gene: 6. The CDR3 totals 14 residues. The germline CDR1 and CDR2 sequences are SGHRS and YFSETQ.